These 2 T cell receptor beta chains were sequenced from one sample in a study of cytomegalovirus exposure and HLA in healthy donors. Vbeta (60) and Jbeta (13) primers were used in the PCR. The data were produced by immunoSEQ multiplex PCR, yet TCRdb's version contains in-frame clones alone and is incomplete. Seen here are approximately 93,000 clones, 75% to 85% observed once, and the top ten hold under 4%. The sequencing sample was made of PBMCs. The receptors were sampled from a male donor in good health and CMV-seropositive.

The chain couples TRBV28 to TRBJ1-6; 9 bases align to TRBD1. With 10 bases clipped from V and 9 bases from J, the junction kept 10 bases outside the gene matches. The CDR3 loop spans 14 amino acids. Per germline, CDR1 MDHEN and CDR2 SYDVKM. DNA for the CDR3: TGTGCCACGCCGGGACAGGGATCAGGTTCACCCCTCCACTTT. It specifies CATPGQGSGSPLHF.

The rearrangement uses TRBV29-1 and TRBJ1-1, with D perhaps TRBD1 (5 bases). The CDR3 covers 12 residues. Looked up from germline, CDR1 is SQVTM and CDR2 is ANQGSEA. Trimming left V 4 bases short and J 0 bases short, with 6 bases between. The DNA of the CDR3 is TGCAGCGTTGGGGGGGTGAACACTGAAGCTTTCTTT. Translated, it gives CSVGGVNTEAFF.